This T cell receptor beta chain derives from a study of blood T cell repertoires in COVID-19. In the authors' methods: Quantification of nucleated cells was approximated via reference gene primer amplification. The method was immunoSEQ multiplex PCR; TCRdb's version includes in-frame clones alone and lacks a portion of them. V and J calls and clone size are as listed in that table; D and trimming were resolved from the DNA. The data contain 140,000 to 150,000 clones, roughly 89% of them singletons. This CDR3 spans 18 amino acids. Germline CDR1 reads LGHNA; CDR2 reads YSLEER. Unmatched junction bases numbered 8, after V lost 0 bases and J lost 6 bases. Living in about 25 US areas, the participants were between roughly 18 and 90 years of age. Cohort placement rested on clinical history that participants reported themselves. Two negative PCRs, clearance, or symptom resolution characterized the recovered Cohort 3 donors.

The TCR sequence derives from a man aged 50-60 years who had recovered from COVID-19. The V and J genes are TRBV4-3 and TRBJ2-3, with 14 bases fitting TRBD2. The material sequenced was PBMCs or T cells enriched from blood (not recorded which). The CDR3 nucleotides read TGCGCCAGCAGCCAAGATGCTGGGACTAGCGGGAGATCGGATACGCAGTATTTT. It is translated as CASSQDAGTSGRSDTQYF.